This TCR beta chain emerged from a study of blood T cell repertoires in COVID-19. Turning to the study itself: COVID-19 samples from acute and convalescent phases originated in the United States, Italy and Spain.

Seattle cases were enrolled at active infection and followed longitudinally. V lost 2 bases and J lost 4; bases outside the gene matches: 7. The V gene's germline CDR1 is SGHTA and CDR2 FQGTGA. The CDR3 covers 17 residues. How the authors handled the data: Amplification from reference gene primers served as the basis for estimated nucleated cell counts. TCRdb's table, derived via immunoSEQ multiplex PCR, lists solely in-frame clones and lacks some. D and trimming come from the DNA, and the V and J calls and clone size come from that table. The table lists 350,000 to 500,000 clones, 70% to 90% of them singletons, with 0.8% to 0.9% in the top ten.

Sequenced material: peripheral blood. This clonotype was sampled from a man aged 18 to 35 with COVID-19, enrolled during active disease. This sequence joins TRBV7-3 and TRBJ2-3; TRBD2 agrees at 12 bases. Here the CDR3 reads CASSLSPSGRGSDTQYF. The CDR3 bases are TGTGCCAGCAGCTTATCGCCTAGCGGGAGGGGGTCAGATACGCAGTATTTT.